This TCR beta chain is drawn from a study of cytomegalovirus exposure and HLA in healthy donors. Across the whole study: Early release data held approximately 81 million unique TCRs from HLA-typed donors. Study outcomes and limitations: Compared with the roughly 700-donor mean, an Asian-associated ancestry cluster reportedly had fewer N-insertions, according to a later analysis.

Germline loops: CDR1 SQVTM, CDR2 ANQGSEA. The CDR3 runs 13 residues. V dropped 6 bases and J dropped 0 bases, with 11 bases sitting between them. With regard to this clone: Its antigen is undetermined.

Researchers ran the PCR with 60 Vbeta and 13 Jbeta primers. Profiling relied on immunoSEQ multiplex PCR, and the TCRdb table lists in-frame clones only, not all of them. The repertoire holds about 130,000 clones, with around 83% as singletons. Sequencing was done on a sample of PBMCs. The TCR was taken from a girl aged 2 to 10 in good health and CMV-seronegative. The chain employs TRBV29-1 and TRBJ1-2; D call uncertain. CDR3 coding DNA: TGCAGCGTGGCTACCGGGACTAACTATGGCTACACCTTC. It yields the protein CSVATGTNYGYTF. Full variable domain (outside the CDR3, taken from reference TRBV29-1 and TRBJ1-2): SAVISQKPSRDICQRGTSLTIQCQVDSQVTMMFWYRQQPGQSLTLIATANQGSEATYESGFVIDKFPISRPNLTFSTLTVSNMSPEDSSIYLCSVATGTNYGYTFGSGTRLTVV.